This T cell receptor (beta chain) was found in a study of T cells in Graves' hyperthyroidism and ophthalmopathy. RNA transcripts served as the template for amplifying TCR beta CDR3 regions. HTBI primers were employed in a first-round RT-PCR of the TCR CDR3. One entry per CDR3 protein, called by TCRdb with MiXCR from the multiplex PCR reads. The sample shows about 560,000 distinct CDR3 sequences, 46% of them seen only once. The sample taken for sequencing was peripheral blood or thyroid tissue (not recorded which). This TCR came from a woman aged 18 to 35 with Graves' hyperthyroidism.

The CDR3 coding sequence is TGTGCCAGCAGCTCCGGGGCAACAGGGGGCTATGGCTACACCTTC. As protein: CASSSGATGGYGYTF. This chain joins TRBV11-2 and TRBJ1-2; 8 bases agree with TRBD1. Germline V gene data show CDR1 as SGHAT and CDR2 as FQNNGV. V shed 4 bases and J 4 bases; nucleotides not matched to a gene: 8. This CDR3 has 15 amino acids.